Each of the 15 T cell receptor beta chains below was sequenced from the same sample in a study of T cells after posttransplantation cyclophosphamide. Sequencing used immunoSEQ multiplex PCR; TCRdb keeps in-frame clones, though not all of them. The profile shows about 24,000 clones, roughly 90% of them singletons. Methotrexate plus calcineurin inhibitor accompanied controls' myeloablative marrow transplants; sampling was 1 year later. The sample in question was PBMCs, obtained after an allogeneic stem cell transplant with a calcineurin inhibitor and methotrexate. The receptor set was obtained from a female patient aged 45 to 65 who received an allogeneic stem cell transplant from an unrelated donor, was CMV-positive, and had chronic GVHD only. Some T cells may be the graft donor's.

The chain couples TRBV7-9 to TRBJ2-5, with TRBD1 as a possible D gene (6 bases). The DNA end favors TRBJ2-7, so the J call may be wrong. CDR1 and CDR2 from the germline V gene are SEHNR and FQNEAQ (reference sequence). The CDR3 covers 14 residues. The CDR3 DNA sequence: TGTGCCAGCACCAAGAGGGACACCCCCTACGAGCAGTACTTC. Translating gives CASTKRDTPYEQYF.

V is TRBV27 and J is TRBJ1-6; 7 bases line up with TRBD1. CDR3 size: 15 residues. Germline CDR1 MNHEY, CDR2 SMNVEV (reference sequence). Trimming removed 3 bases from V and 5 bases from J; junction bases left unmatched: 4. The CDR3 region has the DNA TGTGCCAGCAGTTTTCGTGGACAGGATAATTCACCCCTCCACTTT. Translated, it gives CASSFRGQDNSPLHF.

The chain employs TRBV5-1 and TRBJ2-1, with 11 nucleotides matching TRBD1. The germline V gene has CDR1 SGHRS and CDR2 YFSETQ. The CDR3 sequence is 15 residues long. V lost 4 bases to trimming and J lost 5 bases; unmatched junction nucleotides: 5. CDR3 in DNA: TGCGCCAGCAGCGCGGGACAGGGGGGACACAATGAGCAGTTCTTC. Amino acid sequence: CASSAGQGGHNEQFF. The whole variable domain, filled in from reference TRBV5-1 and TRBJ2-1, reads KAGVTQTPRYLIKTRGQQVTLSCSPISGHRSVSWYQQTPGQGLQFLFEYFSETQRNKGNFPGRFSGRQFSNSRSEMNVSTLELGDSALYLCASSAGQGGHNEQFFGPGTRLTVL.

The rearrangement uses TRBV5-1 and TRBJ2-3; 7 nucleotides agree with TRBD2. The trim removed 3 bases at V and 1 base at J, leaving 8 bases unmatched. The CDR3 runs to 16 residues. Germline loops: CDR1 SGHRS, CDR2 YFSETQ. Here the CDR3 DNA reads TGCGCCAGCAGCTGGGGAAGCGGGGAGGGCACAGATACGCAGTATTTT. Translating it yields CASSWGSGEGTDTQYF.

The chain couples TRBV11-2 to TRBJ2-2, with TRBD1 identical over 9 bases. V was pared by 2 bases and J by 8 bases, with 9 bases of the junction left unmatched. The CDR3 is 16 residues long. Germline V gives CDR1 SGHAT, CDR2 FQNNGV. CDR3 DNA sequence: TGTGCCAGCAGCTTAAACAGGGGGCTGTGGGCTGGGGAGCTGTTTTTT. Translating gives CASSLNRGLWAGELFF.

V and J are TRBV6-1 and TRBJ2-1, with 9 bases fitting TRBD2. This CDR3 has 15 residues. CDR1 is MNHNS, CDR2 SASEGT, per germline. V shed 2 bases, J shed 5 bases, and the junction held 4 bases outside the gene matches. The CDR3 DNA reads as TGTGCCAGCAGTGAACGACTAGCGGCGAACAATGAGCAGTTCTTC. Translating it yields CASSERLAANNEQFF.

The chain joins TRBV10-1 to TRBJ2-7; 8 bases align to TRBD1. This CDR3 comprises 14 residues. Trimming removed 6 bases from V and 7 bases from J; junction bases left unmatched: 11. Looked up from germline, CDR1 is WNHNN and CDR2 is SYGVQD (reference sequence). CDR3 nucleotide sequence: TGCGCCAGCAGCCAACTCCAGGGGGCTGGAGAGCAGTACTTC. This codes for CASSQLQGAGEQYF.

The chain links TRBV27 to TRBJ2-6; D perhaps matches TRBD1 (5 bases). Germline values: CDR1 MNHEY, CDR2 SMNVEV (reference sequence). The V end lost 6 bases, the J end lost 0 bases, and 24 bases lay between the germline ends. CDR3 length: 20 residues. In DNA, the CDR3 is TGTGCCAGCAGGCCCCGCAGGGTCGGGCTCCTTTACTCTGGGGCCAACGTCCTGACTTTC. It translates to CASRPRRVGLLYSGANVLTF.

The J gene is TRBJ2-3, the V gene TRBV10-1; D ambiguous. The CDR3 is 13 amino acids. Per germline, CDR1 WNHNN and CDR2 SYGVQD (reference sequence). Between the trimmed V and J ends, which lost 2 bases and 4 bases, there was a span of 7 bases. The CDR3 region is CASSEASSDTQYF. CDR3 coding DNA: TGCGCCAGCAGTGAGGCTAGTTCAGATACGCAGTATTTT.

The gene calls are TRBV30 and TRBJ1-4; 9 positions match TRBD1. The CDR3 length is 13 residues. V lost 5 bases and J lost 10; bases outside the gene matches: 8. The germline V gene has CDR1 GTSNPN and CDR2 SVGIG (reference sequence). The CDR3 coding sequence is TGTGCCTGGTACCGGACAGGGGCGGGAAAACTGTTTTTT. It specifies CAWYRTGAGKLFF.

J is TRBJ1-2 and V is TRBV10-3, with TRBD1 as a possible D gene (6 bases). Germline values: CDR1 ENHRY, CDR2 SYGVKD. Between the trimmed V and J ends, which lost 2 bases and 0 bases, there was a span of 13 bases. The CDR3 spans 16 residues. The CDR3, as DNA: TGTGCCATCAGTGAGGGGATACAGGGACCTAACTATGGCTACACCTTC. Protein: CAISEGIQGPNYGYTF.

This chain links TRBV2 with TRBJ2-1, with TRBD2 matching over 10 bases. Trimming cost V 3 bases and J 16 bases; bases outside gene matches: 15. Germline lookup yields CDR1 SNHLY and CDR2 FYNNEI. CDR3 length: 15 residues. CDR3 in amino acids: CASSDTASGRTTGFF. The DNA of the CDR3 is TGTGCCAGCAGTGATACGGCTAGCGGGAGAACTACCGGATTCTTC.

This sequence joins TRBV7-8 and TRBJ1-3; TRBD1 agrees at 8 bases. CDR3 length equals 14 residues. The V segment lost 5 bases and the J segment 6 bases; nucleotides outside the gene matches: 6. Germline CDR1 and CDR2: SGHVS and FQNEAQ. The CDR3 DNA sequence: TGTGCCAGCAGCACTGACAGGGGTTTAAACACCATATATTTT. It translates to CASSTDRGLNTIYF. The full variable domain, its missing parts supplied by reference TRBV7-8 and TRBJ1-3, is GAGVSQSPRYKVAKRGQDVALRCDPISGHVSLFWYQQALGQGPEFLTYFQNEAQLDKSGLPSDRFFAERPEGSVSTLKIQRTQQEDSAVYLCASSTDRGLNTIYFGEGSWLTVV.

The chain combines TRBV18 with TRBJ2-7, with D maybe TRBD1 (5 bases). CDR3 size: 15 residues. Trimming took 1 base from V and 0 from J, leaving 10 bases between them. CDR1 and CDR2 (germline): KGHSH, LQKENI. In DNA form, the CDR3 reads TGTGCCAGCTCACCACTAACAGGTGACTCCTACGAGCAGTACTTC. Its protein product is CASSPLTGDSYEQYF.

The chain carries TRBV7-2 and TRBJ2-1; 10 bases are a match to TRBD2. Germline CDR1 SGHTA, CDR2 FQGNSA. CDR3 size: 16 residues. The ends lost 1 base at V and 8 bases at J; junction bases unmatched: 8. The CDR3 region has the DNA TGTGCCAGCAGCTTAGTGCGGGCTAGCGGGAGCCATGAGCAGTTCTTC. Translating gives CASSLVRASGSHEQFF.